This T cell receptor (beta chain) derives from a study of blood T cell repertoires in COVID-19. Study-wide context: Collection of acute and convalescent COVID-19 samples took place in the United States, Italy and Spain.

Germline V gives CDR1 SGHNT, CDR2 YYREEE (reference sequence). The CDR3 is made up of 15 amino acids. Trimming pared 2 bases from V and 6 bases from J, leaving 14 bases between. Per the original methods: Counts of nucleated cells, estimated from reference gene primer amplification, were obtained. TCRdb's table, derived via immunoSEQ multiplex PCR, lists solely in-frame clones and lacks some. That table supplies the V and J calls and clone size; D and trimming were determined from the DNA. This table holds about 240,000 clones, approximately 86% found once. What was sequenced was peripheral blood. The chain links TRBV5-4 to TRBJ1-4; no firm D call. This clonotype was obtained from a woman in her seventies with active or convalescent COVID-19. CDR3 coding DNA: TGTGCCAGCAGCTTAGAAGTAGCACATGATGAAAAACTGTTTTTT. Translation gives CASSLEVAHDEKLFF. Based on the CDR3 plus reference TRBV5-4 and TRBJ1-4, the full variable domain is ETGVTQSPTHLIKTRGQQVTLRCSSQSGHNTVSWYQQALGQGPQFIFQYYREEENGRGNFPPRFSGLQFPNYSSELNVNALELDDSALYLCASSLEVAHDEKLFFGSGTQLSVL.